Listed here are 3 T cell receptor beta chains from one sample, sequenced in a study of cytomegalovirus exposure and HLA in healthy donors. The PCR ran on 60 Vbeta and 13 Jbeta primers. The repertoire was sequenced with immunoSEQ multiplex PCR; TCRdb's copy has only in-frame clones and lacks some. The data hold over 95,000 clones, with about 79% observed a single time. The sequencing sample was made of PBMCs. All receptors derive from a human donor in good health.

The CDR3 nucleotides are TGTGCCAGCAGAGGCAGGGGAAACACTGAAGCTTTCTTT. It translates to CASRGRGNTEAFF. This chain connects TRBV27 to TRBJ1-1; D might be TRBD1 (6 bases). V lost 6 bases, J lost 2 bases, and 10 bases lay in between. Looked up from germline, CDR1 is MNHEY and CDR2 is SMNVEV (reference sequence). This CDR3 has 13 residues.

V and J are TRBV30 and TRBJ2-7; TRBD2 is a possible D gene (5 bases). The CDR3 totals 16 residues. Germline V gene data show CDR1 as GTSNPN and CDR2 as SVGIG (reference sequence). Trimming removed 0 bases from V and 1 base from J, with 16 bases in between. The CDR3 is CAWSVPGSRTSYEQYF. CDR3 bases: TGTGCCTGGAGTGTACCGGGCAGCCGGACTTCCTACGAGCAGTACTTC.

The J gene is TRBJ1-5, the V gene TRBV7-2; D might be TRBD1 (5 bases). Trimming removed 3 bases at V and 5 bases at J, with 11 bases between. Germline CDR1 is SGHTA and CDR2 is FQGNSA. The CDR3 extends over 14 amino acids. DNA of the CDR3: TGTGCCAGCAGCTTTGGACATCTCGATCAGCCCCAGCATTTT. Protein product: CASSFGHLDQPQHF.